This T cell receptor beta chain was identified in a study of blood T cell repertoires in COVID-19. Trimming removed 7 bases from V and 4 bases from J; junction bases left unmatched: 6. Germline-derived CDR1 and CDR2 are LNHDA and SQIVND (reference sequence). The CDR3 length is 13 residues. The method was immunoSEQ multiplex PCR; TCRdb's version includes in-frame clones alone and lacks a portion of them. The sample includes 400,000 to 550,000 clones, roughly 91% of them seen just once. The sequencing sample was made of peripheral blood. The TCR originated in a woman aged 25 to 39 with acute or convalescent COVID-19. The gene calls are TRBV19 and TRBJ1-2, with TRBD1 matching 7 bases. CDR3 amino acids: CASNLGQAYGYTF. The DNA of the CDR3 is TGTGCCAGTAACTTAGGACAGGCCTATGGCTACACCTTC.